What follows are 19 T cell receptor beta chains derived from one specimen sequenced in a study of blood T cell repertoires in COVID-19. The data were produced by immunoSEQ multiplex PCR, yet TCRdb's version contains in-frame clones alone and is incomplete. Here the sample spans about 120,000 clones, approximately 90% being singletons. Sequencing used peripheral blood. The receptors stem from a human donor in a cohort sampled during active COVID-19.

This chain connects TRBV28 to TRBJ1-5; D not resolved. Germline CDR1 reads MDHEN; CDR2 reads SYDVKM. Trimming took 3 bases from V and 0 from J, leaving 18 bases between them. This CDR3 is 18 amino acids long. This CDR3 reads CASSFGVGRIYSNQPQHF. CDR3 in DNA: TGTGCCAGCAGTTTCGGGGTGGGCCGTATCTATAGCAATCAGCCCCAGCATTTT.

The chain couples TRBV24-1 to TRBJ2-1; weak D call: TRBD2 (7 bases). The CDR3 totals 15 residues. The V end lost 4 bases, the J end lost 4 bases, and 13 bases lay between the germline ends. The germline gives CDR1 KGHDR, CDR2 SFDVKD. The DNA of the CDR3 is TGTGCCACCAGTGAATCAGGGGAGGGGTACAATGAGCAGTTCTTC. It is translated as CATSESGEGYNEQFF.

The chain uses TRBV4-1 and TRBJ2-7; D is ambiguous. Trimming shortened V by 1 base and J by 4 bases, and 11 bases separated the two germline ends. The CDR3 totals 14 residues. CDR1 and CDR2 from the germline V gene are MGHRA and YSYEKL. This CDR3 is CASSQGASQYEQYF. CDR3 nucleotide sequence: TGCGCCAGCAGCCAAGGTGCTTCTCAGTACGAGCAGTACTTC.

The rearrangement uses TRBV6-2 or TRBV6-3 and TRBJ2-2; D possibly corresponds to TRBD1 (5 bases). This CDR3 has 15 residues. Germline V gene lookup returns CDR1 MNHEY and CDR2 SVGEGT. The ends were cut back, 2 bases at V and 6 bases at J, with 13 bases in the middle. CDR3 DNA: TGTGCCAGCAGTTACGGGCAGGGCCCTCCCGGGGAGCTGTTTTTT. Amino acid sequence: CASSYGQGPPGELFF.

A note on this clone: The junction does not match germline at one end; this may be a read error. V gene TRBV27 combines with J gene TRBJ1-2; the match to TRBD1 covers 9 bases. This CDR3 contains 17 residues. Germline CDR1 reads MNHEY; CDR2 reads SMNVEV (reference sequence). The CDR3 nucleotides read TGTGTCAGCAGGGACTTATCACCGGGACAGGGTTGGGGTGGCTACACCTTC. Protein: CVSRDLSPGQGWGGYTF.

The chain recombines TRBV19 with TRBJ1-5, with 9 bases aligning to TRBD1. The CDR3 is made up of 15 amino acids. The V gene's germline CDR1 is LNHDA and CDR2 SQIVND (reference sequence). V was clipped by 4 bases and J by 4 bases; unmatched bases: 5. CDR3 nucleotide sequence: TGTGCCAGTAGTACCCGGGGACAGGGAAATCAGCCCCAGCATTTT. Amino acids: CASSTRGQGNQPQHF.

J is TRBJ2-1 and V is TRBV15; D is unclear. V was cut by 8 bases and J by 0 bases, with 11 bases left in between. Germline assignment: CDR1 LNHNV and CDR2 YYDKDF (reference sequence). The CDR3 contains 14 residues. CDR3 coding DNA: TGTGCCACCTCTCTGCCGAGCTCCTACAATGAGCAGTTCTTC. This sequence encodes CATSLPSSYNEQFF.

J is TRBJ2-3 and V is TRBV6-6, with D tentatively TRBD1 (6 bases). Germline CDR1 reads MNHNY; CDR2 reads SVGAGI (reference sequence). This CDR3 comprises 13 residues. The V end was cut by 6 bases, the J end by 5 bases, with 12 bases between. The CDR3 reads CASSSTGIDTQYF. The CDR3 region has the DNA TGTGCCAGCAGCAGCACAGGGATAGATACGCAGTATTTT.

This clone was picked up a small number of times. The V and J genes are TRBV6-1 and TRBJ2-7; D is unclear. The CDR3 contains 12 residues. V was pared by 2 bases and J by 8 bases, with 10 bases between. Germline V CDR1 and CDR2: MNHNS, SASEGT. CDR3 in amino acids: CASSEFQAQQYF. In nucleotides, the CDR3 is TGTGCCAGCAGTGAATTCCAGGCCCAGCAGTACTTC.

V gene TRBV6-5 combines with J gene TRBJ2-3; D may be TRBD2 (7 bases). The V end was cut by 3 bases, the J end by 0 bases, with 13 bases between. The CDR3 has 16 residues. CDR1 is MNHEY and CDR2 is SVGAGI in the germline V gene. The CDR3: CASSYRGGSSTDTQYF. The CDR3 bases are TGTGCCAGCAGTTATAGGGGGGGTTCTAGCACAGATACGCAGTATTTT.

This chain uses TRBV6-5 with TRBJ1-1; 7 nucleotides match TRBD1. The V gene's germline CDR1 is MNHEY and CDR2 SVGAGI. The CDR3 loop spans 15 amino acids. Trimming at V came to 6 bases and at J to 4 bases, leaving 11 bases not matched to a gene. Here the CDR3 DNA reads TGTGCCAGCAGCCACGGACGGACAGGCAGCACTGAAGCTTTCTTT. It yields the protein CASSHGRTGSTEAFF.

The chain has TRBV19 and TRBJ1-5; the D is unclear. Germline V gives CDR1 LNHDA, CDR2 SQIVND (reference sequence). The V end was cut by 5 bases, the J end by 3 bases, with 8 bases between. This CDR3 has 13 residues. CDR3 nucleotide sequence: TGTGCCAGTAGTCCCCCGTTCAATCAGCCCCAGCATTTT. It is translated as CASSPPFNQPQHF.

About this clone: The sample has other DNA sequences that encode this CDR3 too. This chain's CDR3 is CASSSGGTEAFF. The CDR3 coding sequence is TGTGCCAGCAGTTCAGGGGGAACTGAAGCTTTCTTT. The rearrangement uses TRBV27 and TRBJ1-1; 7 nucleotides align to TRBD1. Germline assignment: CDR1 MNHEY and CDR2 SMNVEV (reference sequence). J was trimmed by 5 bases and V by 4 bases; bases with no gene match: 1. The CDR3 loop spans 12 amino acids.

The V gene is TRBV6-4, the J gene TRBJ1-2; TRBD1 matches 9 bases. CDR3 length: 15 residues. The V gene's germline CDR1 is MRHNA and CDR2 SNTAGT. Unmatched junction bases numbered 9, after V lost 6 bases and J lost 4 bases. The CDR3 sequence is CASRPLGTGTYGYTF. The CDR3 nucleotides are TGTGCCAGCAGGCCCCTAGGGACAGGGACCTATGGCTACACCTTC.

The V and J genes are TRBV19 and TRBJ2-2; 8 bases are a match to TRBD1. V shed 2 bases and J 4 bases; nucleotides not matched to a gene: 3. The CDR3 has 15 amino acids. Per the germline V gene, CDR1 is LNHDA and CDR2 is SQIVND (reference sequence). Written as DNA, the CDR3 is TGTGCCAGTAGTATAACCAGGGGGCTCACCGGGGAGCTGTTTTTT. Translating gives CASSITRGLTGELFF.

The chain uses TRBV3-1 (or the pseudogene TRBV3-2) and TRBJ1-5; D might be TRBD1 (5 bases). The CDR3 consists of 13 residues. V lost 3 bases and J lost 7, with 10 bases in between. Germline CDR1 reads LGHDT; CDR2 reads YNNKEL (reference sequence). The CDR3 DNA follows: TGTGCCAGCAGCCAGAGCAGGGTGCAGCCCCAGCATTTT. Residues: CASSQSRVQPQHF.

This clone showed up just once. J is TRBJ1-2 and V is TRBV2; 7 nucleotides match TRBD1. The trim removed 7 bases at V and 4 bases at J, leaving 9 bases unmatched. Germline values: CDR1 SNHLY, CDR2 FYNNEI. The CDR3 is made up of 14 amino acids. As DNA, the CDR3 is TGTGCCAGCACCATAGACAGGGTGGTCTATGGCTACACCTTC. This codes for CASTIDRVVYGYTF.

The CDR3 region has the DNA TGTGCCAGCAGGGGGACAGGGGGCTTCTATGGCTACACCTTC. It codes for CASRGTGGFYGYTF. This chain joins TRBV27 and TRBJ1-2; 12 bases fit TRBD1. CDR1 and CDR2 (germline): MNHEY, SMNVEV (reference sequence). The V gene end was trimmed by 6 bases and the J gene end by 4 bases; junction bases not matched to a gene: 3. CDR3 length equals 14 residues.

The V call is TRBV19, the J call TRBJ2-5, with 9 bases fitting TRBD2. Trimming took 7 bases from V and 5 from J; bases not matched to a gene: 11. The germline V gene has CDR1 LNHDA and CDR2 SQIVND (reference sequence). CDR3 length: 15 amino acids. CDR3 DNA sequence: TGTGCCAGTACCGATAGCGGGAGATCGGGGGAGACCCAGTACTTC. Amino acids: CASTDSGRSGETQYF.